What follows describes a single TCR beta chain. The data belong to a study of Tregs in tolerant kidney transplant recipients. The CDR3 totals 15 residues. V dropped 10 bases and J dropped 5; count of bases not matched to a gene: 8. Germline loops: CDR1 WSHSY, CDR2 SAAADI. Produced via immunoSEQ multiplex PCR; TCRdb's table is partial and in-frame only. The sample records tens of thousands of clones, under 95% being singletons. The sample here was Tregs from blood, taken before the transplant. The chain recombines TRBV10-2 with TRBJ2-5, with 15 bases identical to TRBD2. This clonotype originated in a human donor who received a combined kidney and bone marrow transplant. The CDR3 DNA sequence: TGCGCCACCGGACTAGCGGGAGGGGCTTGGGAGACCCAGTACTTC. Translating it yields CATGLAGGAWETQYF.